Sequencing of this T cell receptor beta chain was carried out in a study of shared T cell receptors in the human thymus. Repertoires were generated with immunoSEQ multiplex PCR, while TCRdb's copy carries only in-frame clones and drops some. The table includes 650,000 to 950,000 clones, 70% to 90% detected once. The sample was also reused in another study, on human thymus T cells. Per that paper: The people who donated were healthy Finnish babies having corrective surgery for congenital heart defects. During corrective heart surgery, resections were taken, and the thymus tissue came from them. Gene usage for V and J segments appeared biased in thymic and blood repertoires. Unrelated individuals were reported by related research to share highly overlapping thymic repertoires.

This clonotype was obtained from a girl under three years old with a congenital heart defect. The material sequenced was thymocytes.

CDR3 loop: CTVGGEVTGELFF. DNA for the CDR3: TGCACCGTGGGGGGGGAGGTGACCGGGGAGCTGTTTTTT. The V and J genes are TRBV29-1 and TRBJ2-2; 7 bases align to TRBD2. The CDR3 runs 13 residues. Germline V gene lookup returns CDR1 SQVTM and CDR2 ANQGSEA.